This T cell receptor (beta chain) came from a study of identifying expanded T cells in peripheral blood. Trimming cost V 4 bases and J 1 base; bases outside gene matches: 4. Per germline, CDR1 SGHTA and CDR2 FQGNSA. This CDR3 is 15 amino acids long. General study findings and limits: Over about two and four weeks, about 15 and 19 clones changed, versus roughly 1.2 between replicates.

Healthy donors had no documented immune events, such as infections, while sampled. As regards this clone: Its antigen is currently unknown.

Method: immunoSEQ multiplex PCR; TCRdb's copy keeps in-frame clones and lacks some. The sample holds about 52,000 clones, roughly 80% seen once. The chain recombines TRBV7-2 with TRBJ2-5; 9 bases map to TRBD2. The sequence came from a person aged 18 to 75 in good health. The sequenced material came from blood. The CDR3 region is CASSSLAGTQETQYF. Here the CDR3 DNA reads TGTGCCAGCAGCTCTCTAGCGGGGACCCAAGAGACCCAGTACTTC.